Shown below are 22 T cell receptor beta chains from a single sample sequenced in a study of cytomegalovirus exposure and HLA in healthy donors. Both 60 Vbeta primers and 13 Jbeta primers went into the PCR. Profiled with immunoSEQ multiplex PCR; TCRdb holds only in-frame clones, not every one. The sample gives about 95,000 clones, 60% to 80% of which show up once; about 16% is in the top ten. The sequenced material came from PBMCs. These receptors were collected from a woman between 45 and 65 years old in good health and CMV-seropositive.

In its sample, this clone was seen once. The chain joins TRBV9 to TRBJ2-6; weak D call: TRBD1 (8 bases). V was clipped by 2 bases and J by 0 bases, with 15 bases between them. The CDR3 consists of 18 residues. Per the germline V gene, CDR1 is SGDLS and CDR2 is YYNGEE. The CDR3 sequence is CASSVYYRGGSGANVLTF. CDR3 DNA: TGTGCCAGCAGCGTCTACTACAGGGGGGGCTCTGGGGCCAACGTCCTGACTTTC.

The chain links TRBV5-6 to TRBJ1-4; 7 nucleotides agree with TRBD1. Trimming removed 4 bases from V and 8 bases from J; junction bases left unmatched: 11. CDR1 is SGHDT and CDR2 is YYEEEE in the germline V gene. The CDR3 totals 15 residues. CDR3 sequence: CASSQWGRGTEKLFF. The DNA for the CDR3 is TGTGCCAGCAGCCAATGGGGCAGGGGGACGGAAAAACTGTTTTTT.

The chain employs TRBV19 and TRBJ2-5, with 7 bases that match TRBD1. Per the germline V gene, CDR1 is LNHDA and CDR2 is SQIVND (reference sequence). This CDR3 spans 11 amino acids. The V segment lost 7 bases and the J segment 5 bases; nucleotides outside the gene matches: 1. The CDR3 DNA follows: TGTGCCAGTAAACAGGGGGAGACCCAGTACTTC. Protein product: CASKQGETQYF.

V is TRBV6-1 and J is TRBJ2-3, with 11 nucleotides matching TRBD2. The trim removed 2 bases at V and 1 base at J, leaving 2 bases unmatched. The CDR3 loop spans 16 amino acids. Germline-derived CDR1 and CDR2 are MNHNS and SASEGT. Here the CDR3 reads CASSEIAGGGTDTQYF. The CDR3 coding sequence is TGTGCCAGCAGTGAAATAGCGGGAGGGGGCACAGATACGCAGTATTTT.

This chain links TRBV5-1 with TRBJ2-7; no definite D call. V was trimmed by 4 bases and J by 2 bases, leaving 10 bases between them. The germline gives CDR1 SGHRS, CDR2 YFSETQ. The CDR3 consists of 13 residues. CDR3 sequence (DNA): TGCGCCAGCAGCCCCGTGGCCACCTACGAGCAGTACTTC. Amino acids: CASSPVATYEQYF.

In DNA form, the CDR3 reads TGTGCCAAGTTTTGGAGGGAGGGGTATAACACTGAAGCTTTCTTT. Amino acids: CAKFWREGYNTEAFF. V and J are TRBV19 and TRBJ1-1; possible D gene TRBD1, 5 bases. The CDR3 runs to 15 residues. V lost 10 bases to trimming and J lost 2 bases, with 20 bases between them. Germline CDR1 LNHDA, CDR2 SQIVND (reference sequence).

The chain couples TRBV6-1 to TRBJ1-1; D is unclear. Germline CDR1 and CDR2: MNHNS and SASEGT. V was shortened by 2 bases and J by 1 base, with 17 bases between the two germline ends. This CDR3 has 17 residues. CDR3 nucleotide sequence: TGTGCCAGCAGTGAACTTCCGATTGGCCAGGCGAACACTGAAGCTTTCTTT. This translates into CASSELPIGQANTEAFF.

The chain employs TRBV5-4 and TRBJ1-2, with a weak D call TRBD1 (5 bases). V lost 0 bases and J 4 bases, leaving 10 bases between the germline ends. The CDR3 is 14 amino acids. Per the germline V gene, CDR1 is SGHNT and CDR2 is YYREEE (reference sequence). The CDR3 protein is CASSLDRSIYGYTF. The CDR3 bases are TGTGCCAGCAGCTTGGACAGGTCGATCTATGGCTACACCTTC.

This clone appeared a few times. V gene TRBV28 combines with J gene TRBJ1-1; maybe TRBD1 (5 bases). V lost 2 bases to trimming and J lost 3 bases, with 13 bases between them. The germline CDR1 and CDR2 sequences are MDHEN and SYDVKM. The CDR3 consists of 15 residues. The CDR3 sequence is CASSLIRGGDTEAFF. The CDR3 region has the DNA TGTGCCAGCAGTTTAATCCGGGGGGGGGACACTGAAGCTTTCTTT.

The chain couples TRBV6-6 to TRBJ2-7; D is perhaps TRBD2 (6 bases). Germline V gene lookup returns CDR1 MNHNY and CDR2 SVGAGI (reference sequence). V dropped 4 bases and J dropped 12 bases, with 16 bases sitting between them. CDR3 size: 12 residues. Written as DNA, the CDR3 is TGTGCCAGCAGTTCTCGGGAGAATGCCTGGTACTTC. The encoded protein is CASSSRENAWYF.

The chain couples TRBV5-8 to TRBJ2-7, with 10 bases that match TRBD2. Trimming removed 0 bases from V and 5 bases from J; junction bases left unmatched: 8. CDR3 size: 16 residues. CDR1 and CDR2 (germline): SGHTS, YDEGEE. In DNA, the CDR3 is TGTGCCAGCAGCTTGGCCCGGCTAGCGGGAGTTAACGAGCAGTACTTC. It translates to CASSLARLAGVNEQYF.

The chain is built from TRBV28 and TRBJ2-7, with D perhaps TRBD1 (6 bases). Trimming removed 8 bases at V and 0 bases at J, with 11 bases between. The germline CDR1 and CDR2 sequences are MDHEN and SYDVKM. This CDR3 comprises 13 residues. The CDR3 DNA follows: TGTGCCAGCGGTAAGGGGGTCTCCTACGAGCAGTACTTC. Amino acid sequence: CASGKGVSYEQYF.

Here the CDR3 reads CAIRMTGSSYEQYF. In nucleotides, the CDR3 is TGTGCCATCAGGATGACAGGTTCATCCTACGAGCAGTACTTC. V and J are TRBV10-3 and TRBJ2-7, with TRBD1 as a possible D gene (6 bases). Looked up from germline, CDR1 is ENHRY and CDR2 is SYGVKD. V lost 6 bases and J 1 base, leaving 13 bases between the germline ends. This CDR3 has 14 amino acids.

The chain recombines TRBV18 with TRBJ1-6, with D uncertain. This CDR3 is built from 14 residues. V was trimmed by 5 bases and J by 7 bases, leaving 12 bases between them. The V gene's germline CDR1 is KGHSH and CDR2 LQKENI. The CDR3 is CASSSTDLNSPLHF. Here the CDR3 DNA reads TGTGCCAGCTCAAGCACCGATTTAAATTCACCCCTCCACTTT.

The V call is TRBV10-1, the J call TRBJ2-1; D is possibly TRBD2 (5 bases). CDR1 and CDR2 (germline): WNHNN, SYGVQD (reference sequence). Trimming took 4 bases from V and 4 from J, leaving 17 bases between them. The CDR3 covers 16 residues. The CDR3 loop reads CASSGLGDVGYNEQFF. CDR3 bases: TGCGCCAGCAGTGGGCTGGGAGATGTAGGATACAATGAGCAGTTCTTC.

The CDR3 region has the DNA TGTGCCAGCACTAAAGGGAGCTCTGGAAACACCATATATTTT. Encoded protein: CASTKGSSGNTIYF. The V and J genes are TRBV19 and TRBJ1-3; D unresolved. The V gene's germline CDR1 is LNHDA and CDR2 SQIVND (reference sequence). The V gene lost 9 bases and the J gene lost 0 bases, with 12 bases spanning the gap. The CDR3 consists of 14 residues.

This clone was counted only a few times. The genes are TRBV28 and TRBJ2-7, with 7 bases fitting TRBD1. The CDR3 runs to 16 residues. The trim removed 6 bases at V and 0 bases at J, leaving 11 bases unmatched. CDR1 and CDR2 (germline): MDHEN, SYDVKM. This chain's CDR3 is CASSSTRQGPSYEQYF. CDR3 nucleotide sequence: TGTGCCAGCAGCTCCACCCGACAGGGTCCCTCCTACGAGCAGTACTTC.

The chain is built from TRBV28 and TRBJ2-5; possibly TRBD2 for D (6 bases). The germline CDR1 and CDR2 sequences are MDHEN and SYDVKM. V dropped 7 bases and J dropped 2 bases, with 26 bases sitting between them. The CDR3 runs to 18 residues. CDR3 residues: CASTGPLAELYSQETQYF. The CDR3 region has the DNA TGTGCCAGCACGGGGCCCTTAGCGGAACTTTACTCTCAAGAGACCCAGTACTTC.

The chain carries TRBV7-2 and TRBJ2-7; 8 bases fit TRBD1. The germline V gene has CDR1 SGHTA and CDR2 FQGNSA. V lost 4 bases and J lost 6; bases outside the gene matches: 14. The CDR3 consists of 16 residues. The CDR3 region is CASSYPTGTGSGEQYF. CDR3 in DNA: TGTGCCAGCAGCTACCCAACCGGGACAGGATCTGGCGAGCAGTACTTC.

The chain carries TRBV11-2 and TRBJ1-2; D might be TRBD1 (5 bases). This CDR3 has 15 amino acids. The V end was cut by 5 bases, the J end by 1 base, with 14 bases between. Germline CDR1 is SGHAT and CDR2 is FQNNGV. The chain's CDR3 is CASSPNPTVNYGYTF. The DNA of the CDR3 is TGTGCCAGCAGCCCAAATCCGACAGTTAACTATGGCTACACCTTC.

This clone appeared a few times. The J gene is TRBJ2-7, the V gene TRBV5-6, with TRBD1 identical over 9 bases. Trimming cost V 4 bases and J 3 bases; bases outside gene matches: 5. Germline assignment: CDR1 SGHDT and CDR2 YYEEEE. This CDR3 contains 14 residues. CDR3 sequence: CASSVTGGGYEQYF. In DNA, the CDR3 is TGTGCCAGCAGCGTTACAGGGGGCGGCTACGAGCAGTACTTC.

This sequence joins TRBV25-1 and TRBJ2-5; 8 nucleotides agree with TRBD2. Per germline, CDR1 MGHDK and CDR2 SYGVNS. The ends lost 1 base at V and 1 base at J; junction bases unmatched: 5. The CDR3 covers 16 residues. The CDR3 loop is CASSEFNRGGQETQYF. The CDR3 DNA reads TGTGCCAGCAGTGAATTTAATCGGGGGGGCCAAGAGACCCAGTACTTC.